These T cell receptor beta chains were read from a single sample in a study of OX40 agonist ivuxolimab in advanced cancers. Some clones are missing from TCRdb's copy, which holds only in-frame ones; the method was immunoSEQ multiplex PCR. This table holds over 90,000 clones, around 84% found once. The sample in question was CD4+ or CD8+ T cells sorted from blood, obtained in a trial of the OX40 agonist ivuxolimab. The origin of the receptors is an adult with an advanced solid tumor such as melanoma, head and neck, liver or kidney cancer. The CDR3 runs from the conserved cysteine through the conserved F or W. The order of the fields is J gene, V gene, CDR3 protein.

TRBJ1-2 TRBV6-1 CASSAQGDGEYGYTF
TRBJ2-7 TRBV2 CASNKASGSPHEQYF
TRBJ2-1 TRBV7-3 CASSFGVYNEQFF
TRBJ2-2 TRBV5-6 CASSLSSGTDTGELFF
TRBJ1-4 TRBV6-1 CASSGDRSNEKLFF
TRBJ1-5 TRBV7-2 CASSHSGQPQHF
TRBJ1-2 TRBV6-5 CASSYSRGLMNGYTF
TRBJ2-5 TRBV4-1 CASSQRSEREETQYF
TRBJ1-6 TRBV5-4 CASSLGYNSPLHF
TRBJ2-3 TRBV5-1 CASSLIANSADTQYF
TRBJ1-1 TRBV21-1 CASSNHLRDTEAFF
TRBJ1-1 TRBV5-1 CASSNLYRADSTEAFF